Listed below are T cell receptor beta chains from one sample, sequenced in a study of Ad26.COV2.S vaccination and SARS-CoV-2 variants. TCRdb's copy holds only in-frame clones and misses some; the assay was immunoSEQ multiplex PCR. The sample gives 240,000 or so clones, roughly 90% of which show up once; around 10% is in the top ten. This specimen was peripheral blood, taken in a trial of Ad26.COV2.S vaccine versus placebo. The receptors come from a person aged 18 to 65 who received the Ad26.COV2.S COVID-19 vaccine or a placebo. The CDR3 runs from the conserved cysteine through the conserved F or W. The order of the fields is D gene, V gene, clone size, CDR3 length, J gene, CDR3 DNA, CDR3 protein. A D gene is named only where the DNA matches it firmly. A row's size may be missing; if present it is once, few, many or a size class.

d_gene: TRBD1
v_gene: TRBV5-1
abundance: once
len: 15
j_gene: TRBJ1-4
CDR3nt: TGCGCCAGCAGCTTGGGGGGACAGGCTAATGAAAAATTGTTTTTT
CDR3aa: CASSLGGQANEKLFF

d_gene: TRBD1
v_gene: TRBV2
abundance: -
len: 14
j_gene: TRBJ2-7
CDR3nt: TGTGCCAGCTCCGGACAGGGGATACTCTACGAGCAGTACTTC
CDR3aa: CASSGQGILYEQYF

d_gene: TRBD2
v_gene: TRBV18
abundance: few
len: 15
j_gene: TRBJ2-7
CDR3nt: TGTGCCAGCTCACCCGGGACTAGCGCCTTGGGCGAGCAGTACTTC
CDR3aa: CASSPGTSALGEQYF

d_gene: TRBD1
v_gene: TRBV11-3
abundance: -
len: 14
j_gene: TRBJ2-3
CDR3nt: TGTGCCAGCAGCCCCCAAGGGACAGTCGATACGCAGTATTTT
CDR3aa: CASSPQGTVDTQYF

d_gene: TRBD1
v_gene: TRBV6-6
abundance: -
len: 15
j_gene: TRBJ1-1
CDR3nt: TGTGCCAGCAGTCATCAGGGACAGATGAACACTGAAGCTTTCTTT
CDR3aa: CASSHQGQMNTEAFF

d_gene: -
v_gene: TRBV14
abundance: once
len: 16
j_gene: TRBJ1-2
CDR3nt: TGTGCCAGCAGCCAATTCACAGGGAACCGATTCTATGGCTACACCTTC
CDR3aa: CASSQFTGNRFYGYTF

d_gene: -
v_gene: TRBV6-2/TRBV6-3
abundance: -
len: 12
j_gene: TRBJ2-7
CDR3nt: TGTGCCAGCAGTTACCCTGCCTACGAGCAGTACTTC
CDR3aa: CASSYPAYEQYF

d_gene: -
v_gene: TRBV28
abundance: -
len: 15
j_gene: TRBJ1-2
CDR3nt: TGTGCCAGCAGTTTTTACGCAGGGACTACGCTTGGCTACACCTTC
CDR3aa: CASSFYAGTTLGYTF

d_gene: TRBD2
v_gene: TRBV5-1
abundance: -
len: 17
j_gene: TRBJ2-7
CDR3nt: TGCGCCAGCAGCTTGGAGAAGGTAGCGGGAGGTATCAACGAGCAGTACTTC
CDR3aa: CASSLEKVAGGINEQYF

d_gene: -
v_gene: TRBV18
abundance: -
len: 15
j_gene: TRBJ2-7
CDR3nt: TGTGCCAGCTCACCAATCCCCGACCGATACTACGAGCAGTACTTC
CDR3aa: CASSPIPDRYYEQYF

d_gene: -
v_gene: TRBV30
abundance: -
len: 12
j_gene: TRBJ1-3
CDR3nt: TGTGCCTGCCCAGGGAGAGGAAACACCATATATTTT
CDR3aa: CACPGRGNTIYF

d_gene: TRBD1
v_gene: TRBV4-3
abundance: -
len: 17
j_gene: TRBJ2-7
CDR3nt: TGCGCCAGCAGCCTTGCCCCTCCCGGACAGGGGACAAACGAGCAGTACTTC
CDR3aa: CASSLAPPGQGTNEQYF

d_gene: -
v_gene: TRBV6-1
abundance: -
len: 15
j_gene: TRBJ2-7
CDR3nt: TGTGCCAGCAGTGAAGGTCCGGGCCCCACCTACGAGCAGTACTTC
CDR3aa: CASSEGPGPTYEQYF

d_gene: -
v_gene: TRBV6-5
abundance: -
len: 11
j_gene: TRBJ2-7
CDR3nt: TGTGCCAGCAGTCAGGGTGACGAGCAGTACTTC
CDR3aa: CASSQGDEQYF

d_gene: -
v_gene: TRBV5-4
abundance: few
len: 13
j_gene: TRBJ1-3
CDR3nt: TGTGCCAGCAGCGGGACGGTTGGGAACACCATATATTTT
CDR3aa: CASSGTVGNTIYF

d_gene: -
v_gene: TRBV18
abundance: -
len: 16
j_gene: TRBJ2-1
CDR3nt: TGTGCCAGCTCACCGTTCCAGGGCTCGGGAGCGAATGAGCAGTTCTTC
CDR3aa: CASSPFQGSGANEQFF

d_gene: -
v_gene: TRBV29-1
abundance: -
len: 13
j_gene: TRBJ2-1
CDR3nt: TGCAGCGTTGGGGGCACTAGCAGCCATGAGCAGTTCTTC
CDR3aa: CSVGGTSSHEQFF

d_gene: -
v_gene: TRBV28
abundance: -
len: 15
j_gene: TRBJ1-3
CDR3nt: TGTGCCAGCAGTCGACACCTAGGCTCTGGAAACACCATATATTTT
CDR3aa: CASSRHLGSGNTIYF

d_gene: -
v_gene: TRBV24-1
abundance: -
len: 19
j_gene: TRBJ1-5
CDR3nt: TGTGCCACCAGTGACTCTGCCGGACCAAGCGAGTATAGCAATCAGCCCCAGCATTTT
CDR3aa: CATSDSAGPSEYSNQPQHF

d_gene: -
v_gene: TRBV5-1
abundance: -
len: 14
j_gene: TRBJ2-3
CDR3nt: TGCGCCAGCAGCTTGGAAAAGGGGGCAGATACGCAGTATTTT
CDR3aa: CASSLEKGADTQYF

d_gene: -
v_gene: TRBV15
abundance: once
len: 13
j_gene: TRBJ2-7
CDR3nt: TGTGCCACCAGCAGCGCTTTAGGACGGGCTCCCGGCTTC
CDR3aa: CATSSALGRAPGF

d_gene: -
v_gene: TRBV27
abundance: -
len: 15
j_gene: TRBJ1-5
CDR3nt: TGTGCCAGCAGTTTATGGGGAACGGCGGATCAGCCCCAGCATTTT
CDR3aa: CASSLWGTADQPQHF

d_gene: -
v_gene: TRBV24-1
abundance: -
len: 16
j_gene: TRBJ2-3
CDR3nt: TGTGCCACCAGTGATTTGTTAGGGCAAGGTACAGATACGCAGTATTTT
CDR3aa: CATSDLLGQGTDTQYF

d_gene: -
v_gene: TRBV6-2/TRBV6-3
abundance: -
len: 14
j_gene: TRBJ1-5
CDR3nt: TGTGCCAGCAGTTACGGACTTAGCAATCAGCCCCAGCATTTT
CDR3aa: CASSYGLSNQPQHF

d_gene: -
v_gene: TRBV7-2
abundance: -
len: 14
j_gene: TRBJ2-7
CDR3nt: TGTGCCAGCAGCTTAGTTGGGACGGCGGGCGAGCAGTACTTC
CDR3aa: CASSLVGTAGEQYF

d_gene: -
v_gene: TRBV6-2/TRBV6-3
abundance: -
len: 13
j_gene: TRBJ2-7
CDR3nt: TGTGCCAGCAGTTCCCAGAGGGGATACGAGCAGTACTTC
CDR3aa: CASSSQRGYEQYF

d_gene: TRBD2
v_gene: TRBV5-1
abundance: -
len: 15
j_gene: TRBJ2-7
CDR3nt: TGCGCCAGCAGATGGCTAGCGGGAGGATCCTACGAGCAGTACTTC
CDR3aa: CASRWLAGGSYEQYF

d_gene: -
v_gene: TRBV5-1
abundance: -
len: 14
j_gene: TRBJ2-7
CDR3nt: TGCGCCAGCAGCTCGGGGGCGGGGGCCTACGAGCAGTACTTC
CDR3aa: CASSSGAGAYEQYF

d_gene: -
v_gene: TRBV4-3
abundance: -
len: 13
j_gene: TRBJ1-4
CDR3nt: TGCGCCAGCAGCCAACTTTTTAATGAAAAACTGTTTTTT
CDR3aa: CASSQLFNEKLFF

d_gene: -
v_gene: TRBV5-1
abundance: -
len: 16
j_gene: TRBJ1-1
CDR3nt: TGCGCCAGCAGCTTGGTGCGGGGGGACTTAAACACTGAAGCTTTCTTT
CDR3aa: CASSLVRGDLNTEAFF

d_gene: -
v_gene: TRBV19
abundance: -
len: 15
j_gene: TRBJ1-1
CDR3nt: TGTGCCAGTAGGACTACGGGACATCTGAACACTGAAGCTTTCTTT
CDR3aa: CASRTTGHLNTEAFF

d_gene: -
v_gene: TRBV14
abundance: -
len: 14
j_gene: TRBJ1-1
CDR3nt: TGTGCCAGCAGCCGCTTTGTAGGGAACACTGAAGCTTTCTTT
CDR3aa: CASSRFVGNTEAFF

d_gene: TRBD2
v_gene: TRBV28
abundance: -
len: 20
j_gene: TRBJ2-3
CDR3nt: TGTGCCAGCAGTTTGCTGACTAGCGGGAGGGCAGGGGTTCAGGCAGATACGCAGTATTTT
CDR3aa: CASSLLTSGRAGVQADTQYF

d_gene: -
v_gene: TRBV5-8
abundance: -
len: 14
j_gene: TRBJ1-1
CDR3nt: TGTGCCAGTATACCCCGACGGACGAACACTGAAGCTTTCTTT
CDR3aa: CASIPRRTNTEAFF

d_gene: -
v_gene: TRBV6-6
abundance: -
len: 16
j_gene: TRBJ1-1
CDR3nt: TGTGCCAGCAGTTACCCCCGAGGCGCCGGGAACACTGAAGCTTTCTTT
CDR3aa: CASSYPRGAGNTEAFF

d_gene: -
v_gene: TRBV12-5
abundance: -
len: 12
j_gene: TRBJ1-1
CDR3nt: TGTGCTAGTGCCGCCGTGAACACTGAAGCTTTCTTT
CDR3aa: CASAAVNTEAFF